This T cell receptor beta chain derives from a study of blood T cell repertoires in COVID-19. On the study more broadly: The United States, Italy and Spain supplied acute and convalescent COVID-19 samples. In each case, the material was cDNA or gDNA derived from T cells, B-cell-depleted T cells, or PBMCs.

The germline V gene encodes CDR1 SGDLS and CDR2 YYNGEE. This CDR3 contains 15 residues. V lost 4 bases to trimming and J lost 2 bases, with 16 bases between them. Original methodology: Reference gene primer amplification in the assay estimated nucleated cell counts. Sequencing was performed with immunoSEQ multiplex PCR; in TCRdb, only in-frame clones are kept and a portion is missing. V and J calls plus clone size are reproduced from that table; the DNA served to infer D and trimming. The data show some 68,000 clones, approximately 88% seen once. V and J are TRBV9 and TRBJ2-7; D gene unclear. The sequenced sample was peripheral blood. The origin of this receptor is a human donor in a cohort sampled during active COVID-19. In nucleotides, the CDR3 is TGTGCCAGCAGCCCCGGCGGAATCGTGCCCTACGAGCAGTACTTC. This translates into CASSPGGIVPYEQYF.